This T cell receptor beta chain was identified during a study of shared clonotypes between healthy human individuals. The wider study: The composition of the donors was a couple of women and a few men aged 18 to 49.

The CDR3 runs 14 residues. In germline, CDR1 is SEHNR, CDR2 FQNEAQ (reference sequence). V was pared by 4 bases and J by 3 bases, with 3 bases of the junction left unmatched. Splitting of CD4+ cells produced CD45RA+ naive and CD45RA-negative memory subsets. This clone showed up just once. Data came from immunoSEQ multiplex PCR; TCRdb stores just in-frame clones and leaves some out. In the table there are around 1.6 million clones, 95% to 99% of which are singletons. The chain links TRBV7-9 to TRBJ2-7; 10 positions match TRBD1. The specimen was naive CD4+ T cells sorted from blood. Described subset: CD45RA+ positively selected. The TCR sequence derives from a man aged 25 to 45 in good health. In DNA form, the CDR3 reads TGTGCCAGCAGCTACCGGGACAGGGGCTACGAGCAGTACTTC. It yields the protein CASSYRDRGYEQYF. Based on the CDR3 plus reference TRBV7-9 and TRBJ2-7, the full variable domain is DTGVSQNPRHKITKRGQNVTFRCDPISEHNRLYWYRQTLGQGPEFLTYFQNEAQLEKSRLLSDRFSAERPKGSFSTLEIQRTEQGDSAMYLCASSYRDRGYEQYFGPGTRLTVT.